Described below is a single T cell receptor beta chain sequence and its context. Its antigen is not known. This CDR3 has 15 amino acids. Germline V gives CDR1 SEHNR, CDR2 FQNEAQ (reference sequence). V was cut by 5 bases and J by 2 bases, with 14 bases left in between. This specimen belongs to a study of chemoradiotherapy in HPV16-positive cancers. Study-wide points: Non-HPV-specific T cells did not expand in tumors during treatment, whereas candidate HPV-specific clones and E7-related motifs did. The functional HPV-specific definition rests on just two HPV16-positive patients.

Over chemoradiotherapy, repertoires were sampled more than once. This table comes from immunoSEQ multiplex PCR, and its TCRdb copy is limited to in-frame clones, with some not included. The table records approximately 27,000 clones, roughly 84% of them present only once. The rearrangement links TRBV7-9 to TRBJ2-3, with D tentatively TRBD1 or TRBD2 (5 bases each). This TCR was recovered from a human donor with HPV-associated anogenital cancer. Sequenced material: blood, taken from a patient who underwent chemoradiotherapy. The CDR3 loop reads CASSLSRDHTDTQYF. As DNA, the CDR3 is TGTGCCAGCAGCCTATCCAGGGACCACACAGATACGCAGTATTTT.